The 26 T cell receptor beta chains given below trace back to one sample, sequenced in a study of cytomegalovirus exposure and HLA in healthy donors. The PCR contained 60 Vbeta and 13 Jbeta primers. Method: immunoSEQ multiplex PCR; TCRdb's copy keeps in-frame clones and lacks some. The sample contains roughly 150,000 clones, around 75% of which appear only once. Material for sequencing was PBMCs. The receptors derive from a woman between 50 and 59 years old in good health and CMV-seropositive.

J is TRBJ2-5 and V is TRBV7-3; 8 bases map to TRBD2. V trimming: 5 bases; J trimming: 5 bases; junction bases outside the gene matches: 4. The CDR3 length is 13 residues. The germline gives CDR1 SGHTA, CDR2 FQGTGA. CDR3 nucleotide sequence: TGTGCCAGCAGCCGGGGGGGCCCGGAGACCCAGTACTTC. It specifies CASSRGGPETQYF.

The rearrangement joins TRBV7-9 to TRBJ1-1; D perhaps matches TRBD1 (5 bases). The CDR3 consists of 14 residues. Between the trimmed V and J ends, which lost 6 bases and 2 bases, there was a span of 13 bases. From germline, CDR1 is SEHNR and CDR2 FQNEAQ (reference sequence). The CDR3 coding sequence is TGTGCCAGCAGTCCCGCAGACAGAAACACTGAAGCTTTCTTT. Protein: CASSPADRNTEAFF.

The V gene is TRBV19, the J gene TRBJ1-1; maybe TRBD1 (5 bases). The CDR3 extends over 14 amino acids. CDR1 and CDR2 from the germline V gene are LNHDA and SQIVND (reference sequence). The ends were cut back, 4 bases at V and 2 bases at J, with 11 bases in the middle. CDR3 protein: CASSSGGTNTEAFF. Here the CDR3 DNA reads TGTGCCAGTAGTAGCGGGGGAACTAACACTGAAGCTTTCTTT.

In its sample, this clone was seen a few times. The chain uses TRBV2 and TRBJ1-4; 12 bases agree with TRBD1. The CDR3 has 16 residues. Germline CDR1 SNHLY, CDR2 FYNNEI. J was trimmed by 7 bases and V by 0 bases; bases with no gene match: 3. As DNA, the CDR3 is TGTGCCAGCAGTGAAGCGGGACAGGGGGCGATTGAAAAACTGTTTTTT. Its translation is CASSEAGQGAIEKLFF.

This clone was recorded a few times. The chain combines TRBV19 with TRBJ1-1, with D perhaps matching TRBD1 (5 bases). The CDR3 totals 13 residues. V gave up 7 bases and J gave up 5 bases, with 14 bases separating them. Germline lookup yields CDR1 LNHDA and CDR2 SQIVND (reference sequence). CDR3 in amino acids: CASTDRRGTEAFF. CDR3 DNA: TGTGCCAGTACCGATAGGAGGGGTACTGAAGCTTTCTTT.

The chain couples TRBV7-9 to TRBJ2-1, with D possibly matching TRBD1 (5 bases). The CDR3 length is 12 residues. Germline CDR1 SEHNR, CDR2 FQNEAQ (reference sequence). V was cut by 5 bases and J by 8 bases, with 10 bases left in between. The chain's CDR3 is CASSIRVDEQFF. CDR3 bases: TGTGCCAGCAGCATCAGGGTCGATGAGCAGTTCTTC.

The CDR3 is CASSLAPGQDTQYF. The CDR3 nucleotides read TGTGCCAGCAGCTTAGCGCCAGGGCAGGATACGCAGTATTTT. The chain recombines TRBV5-4 with TRBJ2-3, with a tentative D call TRBD1 (5 bases). Germline CDR1 reads SGHNT; CDR2 reads YYREEE (reference sequence). The CDR3 is made up of 14 amino acids. V was clipped by 2 bases and J by 6 bases, with 13 bases between them.

This chain links TRBV6-1 with TRBJ1-2; no firm D call. V lost 6 bases and J lost 3, with 5 bases in between. CDR1 and CDR2 from the germline V gene are MNHNS and SASEGT. The length of the CDR3 is 11 residues. The CDR3 sequence: CASRAHYGYTF. CDR3 nucleotides: TGTGCCAGCAGGGCCCACTATGGCTACACCTTC.

The V and J genes are TRBV4-1 and TRBJ2-1; the D gene is possibly TRBD1 (5 bases). Trimming cost V 4 bases and J 0 bases, with 7 bases left between them. The length of the CDR3 is 14 residues. Looked up from germline, CDR1 is MGHRA and CDR2 is YSYEKL. This chain's CDR3 is CASSRQSSYNEQFF. For the CDR3, the DNA is TGCGCCAGCAGCCGACAGAGCTCCTACAATGAGCAGTTCTTC.

The rearrangement links TRBV6-5 to TRBJ2-3; no reliable D call. The germline CDR1 and CDR2 sequences are MNHEY and SVGAGI. V was trimmed by 0 bases and J by 7 bases, leaving 11 bases between them. The CDR3 consists of 14 residues. CDR3 sequence: CASSYSIRANTQYF. CDR3 coding DNA: TGTGCCAGCAGTTACTCGATCCGAGCAAATACGCAGTATTTT.

The chain joins TRBV9 to TRBJ2-7; 8 bases line up with TRBD1. Trimming cost V 4 bases and J 6 bases; bases outside gene matches: 9. This CDR3 comprises 14 residues. CDR1 is SGDLS and CDR2 is YYNGEE in the germline V gene. The CDR3 here is CASSRGQGGSEQYF. DNA for the CDR3: TGTGCCAGCAGCAGAGGACAGGGAGGTTCCGAGCAGTACTTC.

The chain joins TRBV27 to TRBJ2-7, with 12 bases lining up with TRBD2. The germline V gene encodes CDR1 MNHEY and CDR2 SMNVEV (reference sequence). The CDR3 is made up of 13 amino acids. V lost 10 bases, J lost 2 bases, and 3 bases stayed unmatched. The CDR3 protein is CATRLAGAYEQYF. DNA of the CDR3: TGTGCCACAAGACTAGCGGGGGCCTACGAGCAGTACTTC.

This chain uses TRBV19 with TRBJ1-3; TRBD1 is a possible D gene (5 bases). This CDR3 contains 15 residues. Trimming stripped 3 bases from V and 0 bases from J, with 9 bases between. Germline loops: CDR1 LNHDA, CDR2 SQIVND (reference sequence). The CDR3 coding sequence is TGTGCCAGTAGTATCAAAGGGGACTCTGGAAACACCATATATTTT. Translated, it gives CASSIKGDSGNTIYF. Drawing the rest from reference TRBV19 and TRBJ1-3, the complete variable domain is DGGITQSPKYLFRKEGQNVTLSCEQNLNHDAMYWYRQDPGQGLRLIYYSQIVNDFQKGDIAEGYSVSREKKESFPLTVTSAQKNPTAFYLCASSIKGDSGNTIYFGEGSWLTVV.

The V and J genes are TRBV11-2 and TRBJ2-7; 8 bases are a match to TRBD1. Germline-derived CDR1 and CDR2 are SGHAT and FQNNGV. With V trimmed by 4 bases and J by 2 bases, 4 bases remained unmatched. CDR3 length: 14 residues. The CDR3 DNA is TGTGCCAGCAGCTCCCAGGGGGCTGCCTACGAGCAGTACTTC. Translated, it gives CASSSQGAAYEQYF.

The chain has TRBV7-9 and TRBJ1-4; TRBD1 is a possible D gene (6 bases). The V end was cut by 1 base, the J end by 5 bases, with 8 bases between. The germline V gene encodes CDR1 SEHNR and CDR2 FQNEAQ (reference sequence). The CDR3 spans 14 residues. The CDR3 nucleotides are TGTGCCAGCAGCTTAGTAGGGGGAAATGAAAAACTGTTTTTT. This gives the protein CASSLVGGNEKLFF.

This CDR3 is CAIRTGETQYF. CDR3 in DNA: TGTGCCATCAGGACAGGAGAGACCCAGTACTTC. This chain links TRBV10-3 with TRBJ2-5; D perhaps matches TRBD1 (6 bases). The germline V gene encodes CDR1 ENHRY and CDR2 SYGVKD. The CDR3 contains 11 residues. The V gene lost 6 bases and the J gene lost 4 bases, with 6 bases spanning the gap.

For the CDR3, the DNA is TGTGCCAGCACCCGAGCGGGGGGCCCGGGTGAGCAGTTCTTC. Translating it yields CASTRAGGPGEQFF. This sequence joins TRBV28 and TRBJ2-1; the match to TRBD2 covers 9 bases. Trimming took 7 bases from V and 9 from J; bases not matched to a gene: 10. CDR3 length equals 14 residues. Germline assignment: CDR1 MDHEN and CDR2 SYDVKM.

The chain recombines TRBV9 with TRBJ2-1; 9 bases line up with TRBD2. This CDR3 has 18 amino acids. Unmatched junction bases numbered 13, after V lost 0 bases and J lost 6 bases. Germline CDR1 is SGDLS and CDR2 is YYNGEE. CDR3 region: CASSVAPPWAGGFNEQFF. CDR3 sequence (DNA): TGTGCCAGCAGCGTAGCCCCACCTTGGGCGGGGGGGTTCAATGAGCAGTTCTTC.

This chain joins TRBV2 and TRBJ1-4, with 7 bases aligning to TRBD1. CDR1 is SNHLY and CDR2 is FYNNEI in the germline V gene. Trimming cost V 4 bases and J 7 bases; bases outside gene matches: 6. This CDR3 is built from 14 residues. In nucleotides, the CDR3 is TGTGCCAGCAGTGTCGGGAGGGGGCGTGAAAAACTGTTTTTT. Translating it yields CASSVGRGREKLFF.

The chain couples TRBV5-1 to TRBJ1-2; TRBD1 aligns across 8 bases. The V gene's germline CDR1 is SGHRS and CDR2 YFSETQ. The CDR3 covers 15 residues. V was clipped by 4 bases and J by 8 bases; unmatched bases: 13. As DNA, the CDR3 is TGCGCCAGCAGCAGGGAGGGACAGGCCCTTGTAGGCTACACCTTC. Protein sequence: CASSREGQALVGYTF.

The chain links TRBV6-1 to TRBJ2-3; possibly TRBD1 for D (6 bases). V was pared by 3 bases and J by 4 bases, with 20 bases between. CDR1 and CDR2 from the germline V gene are MNHNS and SASEGT. The length of the CDR3 is 17 residues. This CDR3 reads CASSDWVSWGPPDTQYF. The CDR3, as DNA: TGTGCCAGCAGTGATTGGGTTAGTTGGGGGCCCCCAGATACGCAGTATTTT.

The chain recombines TRBV5-1 with TRBJ2-5, with 7 bases that match TRBD1. Per germline, CDR1 SGHRS and CDR2 YFSETQ. CDR3 length: 15 residues. V dropped 4 bases and J dropped 6; count of bases not matched to a gene: 12. The CDR3 region is CASSPGQLKGKTQYF. The CDR3 coding sequence is TGCGCCAGCAGCCCGGGACAGCTCAAGGGGAAGACCCAGTACTTC.

In this sample, this clone turned up a few times. This chain links TRBV19 with TRBJ1-2; D is unresolved. The CDR3 runs 13 residues. CDR1 LNHDA and CDR2 SQIVND come from the germline V gene (reference sequence). Trimming took off 1 base at V and 1 base at J, with 4 bases between the two ends. In DNA form, the CDR3 reads TGTGCCAGTAGTATAGCAGATAACTATGGCTACACCTTC. The encoded protein is CASSIADNYGYTF.

The chain combines TRBV4-2 with TRBJ2-2; D not resolved. The CDR3 loop spans 13 amino acids. Germline-derived CDR1 and CDR2 are LGHNA and YNFKEQ. V gave up 4 bases and J gave up 4 bases, with 7 bases separating them. CDR3 nucleotide sequence: TGTGCCAGCAGCCCTCTGGCCACCGGGGAGCTGTTTTTT. Translation: CASSPLATGELFF.

This clone was recorded once. The V call is TRBV5-1, the J call TRBJ1-2; weak D call: TRBD1 (5 bases). CDR3 size: 14 residues. Deletions cut 0 bases from V and 6 bases from J, with 12 bases between. Germline V lookup: CDR1 SGHRS, CDR2 YFSETQ. The CDR3 reads CASSLGGGKDGYTF. For the CDR3, the DNA is TGCGCCAGCAGCTTGGGCGGGGGGAAGGATGGCTACACCTTC.

The V gene is TRBV5-8, the J gene TRBJ2-2; D is uncertain. Trimming stripped 4 bases from V and 7 bases from J, with 17 bases between. In germline, CDR1 is SGHTS, CDR2 YDEGEE. This CDR3 region has 15 residues. CDR3 protein: CASSPTPLRGGELFF. The CDR3 bases are TGTGCCAGCAGCCCTACCCCCCTCCGAGGCGGGGAGCTGTTTTTT.